This TCR beta chain appears in the sequencing data of a study of shared T cell receptors in the human thymus. This clone occurred once. The junction departs from the called germline gene at one end, perhaps through a read error. The CDR3 consists of 15 residues. From germline, CDR1 is SQVTM and CDR2 ANQGSEA. Repertoires were generated with immunoSEQ multiplex PCR, while TCRdb's copy carries only in-frame clones and drops some. The data hold 600,000 or so clones, with 70% to 90% observed a single time. These data are also associated with another study on human thymus T cells. From that report: V and J genes seemed to be used with bias in thymic and blood repertoires. Related research described strongly overlapping thymic repertoires in unrelated people.

The chain recombines TRBV29-1 with TRBJ2-1, with 9 bases identical to TRBD2. The sequence came from a boy younger than two with a congenital heart defect. Sample: thymocytes. The CDR3 region has the DNA TGCAGCGTGGAAGATAGCGGGAGAGGTTACAATGAGCAGTTCTTC. As protein: CSVEDSGRGYNEQFF.